The clone carrying this T cell receptor (beta chain) has a single count. This entry belongs to a study of T-cell reconstitution after alpha-beta-depleted transplantation in children. Deletions cut 2 bases from V and 10 bases from J, with 12 bases between. Germline V CDR1 and CDR2: SGHTA, FQGNSA. There are 14 residues in the CDR3. Unique molecular identifiers featured in how the TCRbeta library was prepared. TCRdb itself ran the PCR reads through MiXCR, one entry per CDR3 protein. The sample contains approximately 350,000 distinct CDR3 sequences, about an eighth of which appear only once. The chain links TRBV7-2 to TRBJ1-6; no reliable D call. The receptor's source is a human donor who donated a stem cell graft to a child with Fanconi anemia. The material sequenced was PBMCs, taken from the stem cell graft. Written as DNA, the CDR3 is TGTGCCAGCAGCTTATTGGCAGAAAGGTCACCCCTCCACTTT. It encodes CASSLLAERSPLHF. Drawing the rest from reference TRBV7-2 and TRBJ1-6, the complete variable domain is GAGVSQSPSNKVTEKGKDVELRCDPISGHTALYWYRQSLGQGLEFLIYFQGNSAPDKSGLPSDRFSAERTGGSVSTLTIQRTQQEDSAVYLCASSLLAERSPLHFGNGTRLTVT.